These 21 T cell receptor beta chains were sequenced from one sample in a study of siplizumab effects on memory and regulatory T cells (dated by TCRdb to the late 2010s). Libraries were prepared through the immunoSEQ multiplex PCR assay. TCRdb limited this immuneACCESS table to in-frame rearrangements with V and J called. A share of clones is missing; checked studies link under half to unresolved V genes, and the rest is unexplained. In this sample the table shows approximately 120,000 clones, 80% to 95% of which occur a single time. Roughly 0.17% of the sample rests with the top ten. Material: non-Treg CD4+ T cells sorted from blood. The sample's cell subset or site label, decoded: FACS-sorted unstimulated CD4+ non-regulatory T cells. These receptors all stem from a human donor in good health.

The chain joins TRBV5-4 to TRBJ2-2; 10 bases agree with TRBD1. Germline loops: CDR1 SGHNT, CDR2 YYREEE (reference sequence). The CDR3 spans 18 residues. V shed 4 bases and J 4 bases; nucleotides not matched to a gene: 13. CDR3 DNA: TGTGCCAGCAGCGCCCCGGGACAGGGGAGGGTAGCCACCGGGGAGCTGTTTTTT. It is translated as CASSAPGQGRVATGELFF.

This clone was recorded only once. The chain is built from TRBV7-8 and TRBJ1-5; the match to TRBD1 covers 9 bases. The CDR3 has 14 amino acids. CDR1 and CDR2 (germline): SGHVS, FQNEAQ. V gave up 1 base and J gave up 9 bases; unmatched junction bases: 4. CDR3: CASSLGTGARPQHF. In DNA, the CDR3 is TGTGCCAGCAGCTTAGGGACAGGGGCTCGGCCCCAGCATTTT.

This clone was detected only once. The V gene is TRBV19, the J gene TRBJ2-1, with 8 bases fitting TRBD2. Germline trimming cut 5 bases from V and 5 bases from J; bases unmatched to any gene: 2. The germline V gene has CDR1 LNHDA and CDR2 SQIVND (reference sequence). The CDR3 covers 13 residues. The CDR3 protein is CASSLSGNNEQFF. The CDR3 DNA follows: TGTGCCAGTAGTCTTAGCGGGAACAATGAGCAGTTCTTC.

This chain links TRBV18 with TRBJ2-3; D not resolved. CDR1 and CDR2 (germline): KGHSH, LQKENI. V was clipped by 4 bases and J by 6 bases, with 11 bases between them. This CDR3 region has 13 residues. CDR3 sequence: CASSRVEPDTQYF. The CDR3 DNA reads as TGTGCCAGCTCACGGGTTGAGCCCGATACGCAGTATTTT. The entire variable domain, with the rest obtained from reference TRBV18 and TRBJ2-3, is as follows: NAGVMQNPRHLVRRRGQEARLRCSPMKGHSHVYWYRQLPEEGLKFMVYLQKENIIDESGMPKERFSAEFPKEGPSILRIQQVVRGDSAAYFCASSRVEPDTQYFGPGTRLTVL.

The chain employs TRBV18 and TRBJ1-1; 8 bases align to TRBD1. The V and J ends lost 5 bases and 3 bases, in that order; junction bases with no gene match: 11. This CDR3 spans 16 amino acids. Germline V gene lookup returns CDR1 KGHSH and CDR2 LQKENI. The CDR3 is CASSALPTGEYTEAFF. For the CDR3, the DNA is TGTGCCAGCTCAGCCCTTCCGACAGGGGAATACACTGAAGCTTTCTTT.

The chain carries TRBV7-2 and TRBJ2-5, with 9 bases that match TRBD1. After removal of 4 bases from V and 4 bases from J, the junction contained 13 bases not matched to a gene. CDR3 size: 17 residues. Germline V gene data show CDR1 as SGHTA and CDR2 as FQGNSA. The CDR3 here is CASSSMLLTGGGETQYF. CDR3 coding DNA: TGTGCCAGCAGCTCAATGCTTCTTACAGGGGGCGGAGAGACCCAGTACTTC.

The chain links TRBV10-3 to TRBJ1-2, with a weak D call TRBD1 (5 bases). This CDR3 has 14 residues. Per germline, CDR1 ENHRY and CDR2 SYGVKD. Deletions cut 3 bases from V and 2 bases from J, with 10 bases between. The CDR3 spells CAISDPGKNYGYTF. In DNA, the CDR3 is TGTGCCATCAGTGATCCAGGGAAGAACTATGGCTACACCTTC.

The chain recombines TRBV7-9 with TRBJ1-2, with D hard to call. Trimming took 1 base from V and 2 from J, leaving 11 bases between them. This CDR3 is 15 amino acids long. Germline V gene data show CDR1 as SEHNR and CDR2 as FQNEAQ (reference sequence). The CDR3 loop is CASSLDGPRNYGYTF. CDR3 DNA: TGTGCCAGCAGCTTAGATGGGCCTAGGAACTATGGCTACACCTTC.

The CDR3 here is CASSQPGQGGVGNQPQHF. The CDR3, as DNA: TGTGCCAGCAGCCAACCGGGACAGGGAGGTGTAGGCAATCAGCCCCAGCATTTT. The chain uses TRBV7-9 and TRBJ1-5; 9 bases map to TRBD1. The CDR3 consists of 18 residues. V lost 5 bases, J lost 2 bases, and 13 bases stayed unmatched. Germline CDR1 and CDR2: SEHNR and FQNEAQ (reference sequence). Drawing the rest from reference TRBV7-9 and TRBJ1-5, the complete variable domain is DTGVSQNPRHKITKRGQNVTFRCDPISEHNRLYWYRQTLGQGPEFLTYFQNEAQLEKSRLLSDRFSAERPKGSFSTLEIQRTEQGDSAMYLCASSQPGQGGVGNQPQHFGDGTRLSIL.

This clone appeared once. This chain links TRBV18 with TRBJ1-1; possibly TRBD1 for D (6 bases). The CDR3 runs to 14 residues. The ends were cut back, 4 bases at V and 4 bases at J, with 13 bases in the middle. Germline V gene data show CDR1 as KGHSH and CDR2 as LQKENI. The DNA of the CDR3 is TGTGCCAGCTCACGGGGGGGCGCCGGCACTGAAGCTTTCTTT. This encodes CASSRGGAGTEAFF.

The chain is built from TRBV9 and TRBJ2-1, with D uncertain. CDR3 length: 14 residues. V was trimmed by 0 bases and J by 3 bases, leaving 7 bases between them. Per germline, CDR1 SGDLS and CDR2 YYNGEE. In nucleotides, the CDR3 is TGTGCCAGCAGCGTAGGTGGCAGCTACAATGAGCAGTTCTTC. It codes for CASSVGGSYNEQFF.

V gene TRBV6-5 combines with J gene TRBJ1-1; D gene unclear. Germline values: CDR1 MNHEY, CDR2 SVGAGI. The length of the CDR3 is 15 residues. Trimming stripped 3 bases from V and 0 bases from J, with 11 bases between. This chain's CDR3 is CASSYGGNMNTEAFF. The DNA for the CDR3 is TGTGCCAGCAGTTATGGAGGCAACATGAACACTGAAGCTTTCTTT.

The chain employs TRBV7-3 and TRBJ1-4, with TRBD1 matching 7 bases. Trimming removed 3 bases from V and 10 bases from J; junction bases left unmatched: 8. Germline values: CDR1 SGHTA, CDR2 FQGTGA. The CDR3 covers 14 residues. CDR3 sequence: CASSFDRVGGKLFF. In DNA, the CDR3 is TGTGCCAGCAGCTTTGACAGGGTTGGCGGAAAACTGTTTTTT.

The chain recombines TRBV18 with TRBJ1-3, with D possibly TRBD1 on 5 matching bases. Trimming took 3 bases from V and 0 from J, leaving 9 bases between them. Germline V gene sequence: CDR1 KGHSH, CDR2 LQKENI. The CDR3 has 15 residues. CDR3 amino acids: CASSPSGSSGNTIYF. The CDR3 region has the DNA TGTGCCAGCTCACCTTCAGGGAGCTCTGGAAACACCATATATTTT.

The chain employs TRBV9 and TRBJ2-7; D call uncertain. The ends were cut back, 0 bases at V and 1 base at J, with 11 bases in the middle. The CDR3 runs 15 residues. Germline CDR1 reads SGDLS; CDR2 reads YYNGEE. The CDR3 nucleotides read TGTGCCAGCAGCGTAGTGGTAGCTATTTCCTACGAGCAGTACTTC. Translating it yields CASSVVVAISYEQYF.

V is TRBV4-3 and J is TRBJ1-2; 8 nucleotides agree with TRBD1. CDR3 length: 14 residues. Unmatched junction bases numbered 3, after V lost 3 bases and J lost 3 bases. CDR1 and CDR2 (germline): LGHNA, YSLEER. In nucleotides, the CDR3 is TGCGCCAGCAGCCAGACAGGGGCGTACTATGGCTACACCTTC. Translation: CASSQTGAYYGYTF.

The rearrangement links TRBV5-6 to TRBJ1-6; D unresolved. Germline V CDR1 and CDR2: SGHDT, YYEEEE. This CDR3 comprises 12 residues. V was pared by 2 bases and J by 5 bases, with 2 bases between. CDR3 nucleotide sequence: TGTGCCAGCAGCTTAGATAATTCACCCCTCCACTTT. This sequence encodes CASSLDNSPLHF. Full variable domain (missing parts from reference TRBV5-6 and TRBJ1-6): DAGVTQSPTHLIKTRGQQVTLRCSPKSGHDTVSWYQQALGQGPQFIFQYYEEEERQRGNFPDRFSGHQFPNYSSELNVNALLLGDSALYLCASSLDNSPLHFGNGTRLTVT.

This rearrangement joins TRBV4-1 to TRBJ1-2; D gene unclear. From germline, CDR1 is MGHRA and CDR2 YSYEKL. This CDR3 spans 14 amino acids. The V gene lost 4 bases and the J gene lost 7 bases, with 16 bases spanning the gap. CDR3 coding DNA: TGCGCCAGCAGCCCACCATTGGGTTCGAGTGGCTACACCTTC. Protein sequence: CASSPPLGSSGYTF.

In this sample, this clone turned up a few times. This chain links TRBV19 with TRBJ1-2, with unresolved D. CDR1 and CDR2 from the germline V gene are LNHDA and SQIVND (reference sequence). The CDR3 is 12 amino acids. V lost 2 bases, J lost 8 bases, and 9 bases lay in between. CDR3 sequence (DNA): TGTGCCAGTAGTATACACAGTAGCGGCTACACCTTC. The encoded protein is CASSIHSSGYTF.

The J gene is TRBJ2-7, the V gene TRBV7-9; D gene uncertain. Germline CDR1 and CDR2: SEHNR and FQNEAQ (reference sequence). The CDR3 covers 13 residues. Between the trimmed V and J ends, which lost 6 bases and 2 bases, there was a span of 11 bases. Here the CDR3 reads CASRPRRAYEQYF. The CDR3 DNA is TGTGCCAGCAGGCCGCGTAGAGCCTACGAGCAGTACTTC.

The genes are TRBV4-2 and TRBJ2-1; the match to TRBD2 covers 10 bases. Trimming removed 5 bases from V and 0 bases from J; junction bases left unmatched: 13. This CDR3 spans 19 amino acids. The germline CDR1 and CDR2 sequences are LGHNA and YNFKEQ. In DNA form, the CDR3 reads TGTGCCAGCAGCGGCCTACTAGCGGGGCGCCTTAGCTCCTACAATGAGCAGTTCTTC. This codes for CASSGLLAGRLSSYNEQFF.